The 2 T cell receptor beta chains listed next were all sequenced from one sample in a study of CD8+CD57+ T cells in acquired aplastic anemia. TCR beta VDJ and CDR3 profiling used genomic DNA as template. Each CDR3 protein is one row after TCRdb ran MiXCR on the reads. The table lists around 190,000 distinct CDR3 sequences, around 50% of them singletons. Previously, flow cytometry had revealed CD8+CD57+ cell expansion in the patients chosen for sequencing. The specimen was sorted CD4+, CD8+, or CD8+CD57+ T cells (not recorded which) from PBMCs. The receptors were sampled from a human donor with aplastic anemia.

J is TRBJ2-5 and V is TRBV2; 11 nucleotides line up with TRBD2. CDR3 length: 13 residues. Germline loops: CDR1 SNHLY, CDR2 FYNNEI. J was trimmed by 4 bases and V by 6 bases; bases with no gene match: 1. CDR3 amino acids: CASRGTSGETQYF. CDR3 bases: TGTGCCAGCAGGGGGACTAGCGGAGAGACCCAGTACTTC.

The CDR3: CAIQAGGYEQYF. The CDR3 nucleotides read TGTGCCATCCAGGCAGGGGGGTACGAGCAGTACTTC. This chain connects TRBV10-3 to TRBJ2-7, with TRBD1 as a possible D gene (7 bases). The V end was cut by 8 bases, the J end by 4 bases, with 12 bases between. CDR1 is ENHRY, CDR2 SYGVKD, per germline. This CDR3 contains 12 residues.